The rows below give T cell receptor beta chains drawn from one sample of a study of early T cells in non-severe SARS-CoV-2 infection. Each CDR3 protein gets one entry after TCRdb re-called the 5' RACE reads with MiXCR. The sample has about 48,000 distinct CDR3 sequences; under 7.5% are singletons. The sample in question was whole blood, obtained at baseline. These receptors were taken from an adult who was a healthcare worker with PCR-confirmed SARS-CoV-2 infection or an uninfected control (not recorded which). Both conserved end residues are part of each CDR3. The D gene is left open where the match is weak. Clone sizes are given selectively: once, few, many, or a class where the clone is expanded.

DNA: TGTGCCAGCAGCTTAGCGCGGGAGCGGAATGAGCAGTTCTTC
CDR3: CASSLARERNEQFF
size: NA
V: TRBV7-8
D: TRBD2
length: 14
J: TRBJ2-1

DNA: TGTGCCAGCAGCCAAGATCCCCGCGTTTCTGGAAACACCATATATTTT
CDR3: CASSQDPRVSGNTIYF
size: few
V: TRBV14
D: NA
length: 16
J: TRBJ1-3

DNA: TGCAGTGCTAGAGACGACCGCCTAACCGCGGCGGGGCAATACAATGAGCAGTTCTTC
CDR3: CSARDDRLTAAGQYNEQFF
size: many
V: TRBV20-1
D: NA
length: 19
J: TRBJ2-1

DNA: TGTGCCAGCAGCCTGGCCCCAGGTGTCACTGAAGCTTTCTTT
CDR3: CASSLAPGVTEAFF
size: many
V: TRBV14
D: NA
length: 14
J: TRBJ1-1

DNA: TGTGCCAGCAGCTTTGGGCTAGCGGGAGGCACCGGGGAGCTGTTTTTT
CDR3: CASSFGLAGGTGELFF
size: few
V: TRBV7-9
D: TRBD2
length: 16
J: TRBJ2-2

DNA: TGCAGCGTTGGGCAGACCTACCAAGAGACCCAGTACTTC
CDR3: CSVGQTYQETQYF
size: many
V: TRBV29-1
D: NA
length: 13
J: TRBJ2-5

DNA: TGTGCCAGTAGTACCTCCTGGACTAGCGGGATTCACGGGGAGCTGTTTTTT
CDR3: CASSTSWTSGIHGELFF
size: NA
V: TRBV19
D: TRBD2
length: 17
J: TRBJ2-2

DNA: TGCGCCAGCAGCTTGGCCCGGGGTTTAGCGGGAGGGTACAATGAGCAGTTCTTC
CDR3: CASSLARGLAGGYNEQFF
size: many
V: TRBV5-1
D: TRBD2
length: 18
J: TRBJ2-1

DNA: TGCGCCAGCAGCCAACTGGGGACTAGCGGGATTAGTGAGCAGTTCTTC
CDR3: CASSQLGTSGISEQFF
size: NA
V: TRBV4-3
D: TRBD2
length: 16
J: TRBJ2-1

DNA: TGTGCCAGCAGTTGGACTAGTAAGCAGTACTTC
CDR3: CASSWTSKQYF
size: NA
V: TRBV12-3/TRBV12-4
D: TRBD2
length: 11
J: TRBJ2-7

DNA: TGTGCCAGCAGAGGGGGGGTAGAGACCCAGTACTTC
CDR3: CASRGGVETQYF
size: many
V: TRBV2
D: NA
length: 12
J: TRBJ2-5

DNA: TGTGCCAGCAGTCAAAACTCCGGGACGAACACCGGGGAGCTGTTTTTT
CDR3: CASSQNSGTNTGELFF
size: many
V: TRBV7-6
D: NA
length: 16
J: TRBJ2-2

DNA: TGTGCCAGCAGTTTAGGAGGGGCCAGGCAGCCCCAGCATTTT
CDR3: CASSLGGARQPQHF
size: few
V: TRBV28
D: NA
length: 14
J: TRBJ1-5

DNA: TGTGCCAGCTCACCAGCTGGACTAGCGGGTTCTAGCACAGATACGCAGTATTTT
CDR3: CASSPAGLAGSSTDTQYF
size: few
V: TRBV18
D: TRBD2
length: 18
J: TRBJ2-3

DNA: TGTGCCAGCAGTTACGGGGGGATGGGCAATGAGCAGTTCTTC
CDR3: CASSYGGMGNEQFF
size: many
V: TRBV6-5
D: NA
length: 14
J: TRBJ2-1

DNA: TGTGCCAGCAGTTTACTACTATTCGGGACCCCCAACGAGCAGTACTTC
CDR3: CASSLLLFGTPNEQYF
size: NA
V: TRBV27
D: NA
length: 16
J: TRBJ2-7

DNA: TGTGCCAGCAGCGCCGGGACAGGGGGAGCCAAAAACATTCAGTACTTC
CDR3: CASSAGTGGAKNIQYF
size: NA
V: TRBV5-5
D: TRBD1
length: 16
J: TRBJ2-4

DNA: TGTGCCAGCAGCTTTGGACTAGCGGGAGACGGGGAGCTGTTTTTT
CDR3: CASSFGLAGDGELFF
size: NA
V: TRBV7-3
D: TRBD2
length: 15
J: TRBJ2-2

DNA: TGTGCCAGCAGTTTCAGAGTGAAGAGCGCTGAAGCTTTCTTT
CDR3: CASSFRVKSAEAFF
size: many
V: TRBV28
D: NA
length: 14
J: TRBJ1-1

DNA: TGTGCCAGCAGTCCGACAGGGGCTAATGAAAAACTGTTTTTT
CDR3: CASSPTGANEKLFF
size: many
V: TRBV2
D: TRBD1
length: 14
J: TRBJ1-4

DNA: TGCGCCAGCAGCTTGACTAGTCACCAGGGGAATGAGCAGTTCTTC
CDR3: CASSLTSHQGNEQFF
size: NA
V: TRBV5-1
D: NA
length: 15
J: TRBJ2-1

DNA: TGTGCCAGCAGTGCATCAAGCAGCGGGAGGTTATACGAGCAGTACTTC
CDR3: CASSASSSGRLYEQYF
size: NA
V: TRBV6-1
D: TRBD2
length: 16
J: TRBJ2-7

DNA: TGTGCCAGCAGTGGACTTTACGAGCAGTACTTC
CDR3: CASSGLYEQYF
size: few
V: TRBV3-1
D: NA
length: 11
J: TRBJ2-7

DNA: TGTGCCAGCAGCCTAGCGGGAGGGGGCAATGAGCAGTTCTTC
CDR3: CASSLAGGGNEQFF
size: many
V: TRBV5-5
D: TRBD2
length: 14
J: TRBJ2-1

DNA: TGCGCCAGCAGCTTGGGAAGAGGACTAGCGGGTACCTACAATGAGCAGTTCTTC
CDR3: CASSLGRGLAGTYNEQFF
size: many
V: TRBV5-1
D: TRBD2
length: 18
J: TRBJ2-1

DNA: TGCAGTGCTAGTAATCGTCCTTACGAGCAGTACTTC
CDR3: CSASNRPYEQYF
size: few
V: TRBV20-1
D: NA
length: 12
J: TRBJ2-7

DNA: TGTGCCAGCAATTGGGGGGGCCCCGCCGATACGCAGTATTTT
CDR3: CASNWGGPADTQYF
size: many
V: TRBV28
D: NA
length: 14
J: TRBJ2-3

DNA: TGCAGTGCTAGAGATCTGAGCGGGGGAGAGACCCAGTACTTC
CDR3: CSARDLSGGETQYF
size: NA
V: TRBV20-1
D: TRBD2
length: 14
J: TRBJ2-5

DNA: TGCGCCAGTAACAGGGAGTACCCAGATACGCAGTATTTT
CDR3: CASNREYPDTQYF
size: many
V: TRBV5-1
D: NA
length: 13
J: TRBJ2-3

DNA: TGTGCCACTAGACTAGCGGGAGAGACCCAGTACTTC
CDR3: CATRLAGETQYF
size: NA
V: TRBV19
D: TRBD2
length: 12
J: TRBJ2-5

DNA: TGTGCCAGCAGTGTGACAGGGCCCGATGGCTACACCTTC
CDR3: CASSVTGPDGYTF
size: many
V: TRBV6-1
D: TRBD1
length: 13
J: TRBJ1-2

DNA: TGTGCCAGCAGCCCACGGACAGGGACAGATACGCAGTATTTT
CDR3: CASSPRTGTDTQYF
size: few
V: TRBV7-2
D: TRBD1
length: 14
J: TRBJ2-3

DNA: TGTGCCATCAGAATCGAGGGGGCTGGGACTGAAGCTTTCTTT
CDR3: CAIRIEGAGTEAFF
size: few
V: TRBV10-3
D: TRBD1
length: 14
J: TRBJ1-1

DNA: TGCGCCAGCAGCTCAAGCGGGAAGCTAGGTGAGCAGTTCTTC
CDR3: CASSSSGKLGEQFF
size: few
V: TRBV5-1
D: TRBD2
length: 14
J: TRBJ2-1

DNA: TGCGCCAGCAGGAATTATCGGGGGAGGAGAGCTACCGGGGAGCTGTTTTTT
CDR3: CASRNYRGRRATGELFF
size: many
V: TRBV4-1
D: NA
length: 17
J: TRBJ2-2

DNA: TGTGCCAGCAGCTTAATGGGAACTGAAGCTTTCTTT
CDR3: CASSLMGTEAFF
size: many
V: TRBV7-9
D: NA
length: 12
J: TRBJ1-1

DNA: TGTGCCTCGACAGGGCCCCCCTACAATGAGCAGTTCTTC
CDR3: CASTGPPYNEQFF
size: few
V: TRBV19
D: TRBD1
length: 13
J: TRBJ2-1

DNA: TGCGCCAGCAGCCCGTTAGCGGGAGCTGCGTTGTTCGAGCAGTTCTTC
CDR3: CASSPLAGAALFEQFF
size: NA
V: TRBV4-1
D: TRBD2
length: 16
J: TRBJ2-1

DNA: TGTGCCAGCACCCAGGGGGTCAGACACCAAGAGACCCAGTACTTC
CDR3: CASTQGVRHQETQYF
size: few
V: TRBV12-3/TRBV12-4
D: TRBD1
length: 15
J: TRBJ2-5

DNA: TGCAGTGCTAGTTTGCAGGTGCCAGAGACCCAGTACTTC
CDR3: CSASLQVPETQYF
size: NA
V: TRBV20-1
D: NA
length: 13
J: TRBJ2-5

DNA: TGTGCCAGCAGCTCCGTTGGACAGTCCCATTCGTTCTCTGGAAACACCATATATTTT
CDR3: CASSSVGQSHSFSGNTIYF
size: many
V: TRBV14
D: NA
length: 19
J: TRBJ1-3

DNA: TGTGCCAGCAGCCGGGCATTGTACGGGGAGCTGTTTTTT
CDR3: CASSRALYGELFF
size: few
V: TRBV11-3
D: NA
length: 13
J: TRBJ2-2

DNA: TGCAGTGCTAGCGGGAGGGCTAGCACAGATACGCAGTATTTT
CDR3: CSASGRASTDTQYF
size: NA
V: TRBV20-1
D: TRBD2
length: 14
J: TRBJ2-3

DNA: TGTGCCAGCACCGAGGACAGGGGGGATTTCTACGAGCAGTACTTC
CDR3: CASTEDRGDFYEQYF
size: NA
V: TRBV6-1
D: TRBD1
length: 15
J: TRBJ2-7

DNA: TGTGCCAGCAGCTTTCGGACGGGGACAACAAATGAGCAGTTCTTC
CDR3: CASSFRTGTTNEQFF
size: many
V: TRBV7-2
D: NA
length: 15
J: TRBJ2-1

DNA: TGTGCCAGCAGTCCAGGTTACCGGCAAGAGACCCAGTACTTC
CDR3: CASSPGYRQETQYF
size: many
V: TRBV6-5
D: NA
length: 14
J: TRBJ2-5

DNA: TGTGCCAGCAGCTTAGGTCCAACAGCTAACTATGGCTACACCTTC
CDR3: CASSLGPTANYGYTF
size: many
V: TRBV7-2
D: NA
length: 15
J: TRBJ1-2

DNA: TGTGCCAGCAGCTTAACAGGGACAGGGGGTAACACTGAAGCTTTCTTT
CDR3: CASSLTGTGGNTEAFF
size: few
V: TRBV7-3
D: TRBD1
length: 16
J: TRBJ1-1

DNA: TGTGCCAGCAGCTCCCAAAGAGGATATGGCTACACCTTC
CDR3: CASSSQRGYGYTF
size: few
V: TRBV11-1
D: NA
length: 13
J: TRBJ1-2

DNA: TGCAGTGCTAGAGATGGGCTAGAAACCTACAATGAGCAGTTCTTC
CDR3: CSARDGLETYNEQFF
size: NA
V: TRBV20-1
D: NA
length: 15
J: TRBJ2-1

DNA: TGCAGTGCTAGAGCTCGGGGCGTCCCCACCGGGGAGCTGTTTTTT
CDR3: CSARARGVPTGELFF
size: many
V: TRBV20-1
D: NA
length: 15
J: TRBJ2-2

DNA: TGTGCCAGTAGTATCCCAGGGGGCGCCGGCGGGGAGCTGTTTTTT
CDR3: CASSIPGGAGGELFF
size: NA
V: TRBV19
D: TRBD1
length: 15
J: TRBJ2-2

DNA: TGTGCCAGCAGTTTGGGAGGGAATTCACCCCTCCACTTT
CDR3: CASSLGGNSPLHF
size: many
V: TRBV28
D: NA
length: 13
J: TRBJ1-6